The 25 T cell receptor beta chains presented below share a single source sample, sequenced in a study of radiotherapy plus CTLA-4 blockade in lung cancer. Here immunoSEQ multiplex PCR was the method, and the copy in TCRdb shows in-frame clones only, minus some. The sample yields tens of thousands of clones, roughly 81% seen once. The specimen was peripheral blood, collected from a patient treated with radiotherapy plus ipilimumab. Receptor source: a human donor with non-small cell lung cancer whose response to radiotherapy plus ipilimumab could not be evaluated.

The CDR3 nucleotides read TGTGCCAGCAGCTTAGACCCGGGACTAGCGGGAGACTATGAGCAGTTCTTC. Encoded protein: CASSLDPGLAGDYEQFF. The chain has TRBV11-2 and TRBJ2-1; 14 nucleotides match TRBD2. The CDR3 has 17 residues. Germline V gives CDR1 SGHAT, CDR2 FQNNGV. V lost 0 bases to trimming and J lost 8 bases; unmatched junction nucleotides: 6.

The rearrangement uses TRBV2 and TRBJ1-1; D unresolved. V shed 3 bases and J shed 4 bases, with 12 bases lying between them. This CDR3 spans 14 amino acids. Germline V gene sequence: CDR1 SNHLY, CDR2 FYNNEI. The CDR3 sequence: CASSDTQVATEAFF. The CDR3 DNA follows: TGTGCCAGCAGTGATACGCAGGTTGCCACTGAAGCTTTCTTT.

The rearrangement links TRBV27 to TRBJ1-5; D may be TRBD1 (5 bases). With 2 bases removed from V and 5 bases from J, the gap between germline ends came to 7 bases. Germline V lookup: CDR1 MNHEY, CDR2 SMNVEV (reference sequence). The CDR3 is 13 residues long. The CDR3 region is CASSLSRDQPQHF. DNA for the CDR3: TGTGCCAGCAGTTTAAGCAGGGATCAGCCCCAGCATTTT.

V and J are TRBV5-1 and TRBJ2-3, with a tentative D call TRBD2 (6 bases). The CDR3 is 15 amino acids. From germline, CDR1 is SGHRS and CDR2 YFSETQ. Trimming cost V 0 bases and J 2 bases, with 10 bases left between them. CDR3 coding DNA: TGCGCCAGCAGCTTGGAGGAGGGGTCCACAGATACGCAGTATTTT. This sequence encodes CASSLEEGSTDTQYF.

This chain uses TRBV28 with TRBJ1-2; D uncertain. The CDR3 is 14 amino acids. In germline, CDR1 is MDHEN, CDR2 SYDVKM. Deletions cut 1 base from V and 4 bases from J, with 10 bases between. CDR3 amino acids: CASSLSLEIYGYTF. CDR3 DNA: TGTGCCAGCAGTTTATCCTTAGAAATCTATGGCTACACCTTC.

V and J are TRBV7-9 and TRBJ2-7; 9 bases agree with TRBD2. Germline V lookup: CDR1 SEHNR, CDR2 FQNEAQ (reference sequence). This CDR3 spans 16 amino acids. Trimming removed 5 bases from V and 9 bases from J; junction bases left unmatched: 17. As DNA, the CDR3 is TGTGCCAGCAGCCCCCAGCCGGGACTAGCTATCGTGGGGCAGTACTTC. Its translation is CASSPQPGLAIVGQYF.

V and J are TRBV28 and TRBJ2-1; 12 nucleotides agree with TRBD2. This CDR3 contains 14 residues. CDR1 and CDR2 from the germline V gene are MDHEN and SYDVKM. V dropped 7 bases and J dropped 4; count of bases not matched to a gene: 2. The CDR3 spells CASTLAGGYNEQFF. CDR3 DNA: TGTGCCAGCACACTAGCGGGAGGTTACAATGAGCAGTTCTTC. Full variable domain (missing parts from reference TRBV28 and TRBJ2-1): DVKVTQSSRYLVKRTGEKVFLECVQDMDHENMFWYRQDPGLGLRLIYFSYDVKMKEKGDIPEGYSVSREKKERFSLILESASTNQTSMYLCASTLAGGYNEQFFGPGTRLTVL.

The chain carries TRBV5-1 and TRBJ2-1; 7 nucleotides match TRBD2. The CDR3 totals 15 residues. The V gene's germline CDR1 is SGHRS and CDR2 YFSETQ. Trimming took 4 bases from V and 4 from J; bases not matched to a gene: 8. CDR3 in DNA: TGCGCCAGCAGCCTAACCCTAGCGGCTTACAATGAGCAGTTCTTC. Translating it yields CASSLTLAAYNEQFF.

The chain is built from TRBV28 and TRBJ1-5, with 7 bases identical to TRBD1. This CDR3 is built from 14 residues. The ends lost 5 bases at V and 6 bases at J; junction bases unmatched: 7. The germline V gene encodes CDR1 MDHEN and CDR2 SYDVKM. CDR3 sequence (DNA): TGTGCCAGCAGTGTTCAGGGGGGTGGTCAGCCCCAGCATTTT. This codes for CASSVQGGGQPQHF.

This chain links TRBV9 with TRBJ2-5; D is perhaps TRBD2 (5 bases). The CDR3 totals 15 residues. Germline V gene data show CDR1 as SGDLS and CDR2 as YYNGEE. V was pared by 0 bases and J by 5 bases, with 14 bases between. The CDR3 protein is CASSVVGSQRETQYF. The DNA for the CDR3 is TGTGCCAGCAGCGTAGTTGGATCCCAGCGGGAGACCCAGTACTTC.

This rearrangement joins TRBV2 to TRBJ2-5, with 10 bases matching TRBD1. Germline CDR1 and CDR2: SNHLY and FYNNEI. This CDR3 region has 16 residues. With V trimmed by 3 bases and J by 5 bases, 9 bases remained unmatched. The CDR3 coding sequence is TGTGCCAGCAGTGAGAGGGGGACAGGGGTTGGGGAGACCCAGTACTTC. Protein: CASSERGTGVGETQYF.

The chain couples TRBV2 to TRBJ1-1; TRBD1 matches at 7 bases. Germline assignment: CDR1 SNHLY and CDR2 FYNNEI. This CDR3 contains 12 residues. With V trimmed by 6 bases and J by 11 bases, 9 bases remained unmatched. The CDR3 sequence is CASRRQGVNAFF. In nucleotides, the CDR3 is TGTGCCAGCAGACGACAGGGCGTCAACGCTTTCTTT.

V usage is TRBV10-3 and J usage is TRBJ2-3, with D uncertain. The V and J ends lost 3 bases and 4 bases respectively, with 11 bases between them. This CDR3 contains 14 residues. Germline V CDR1 and CDR2: ENHRY, SYGVKD. DNA of the CDR3: TGTGCCATCAGTGACGCGGTCGTGTCAGATACGCAGTATTTT. It codes for CAISDAVVSDTQYF.

The J gene is TRBJ1-4, the V gene TRBV7-9; TRBD1 is a possible D gene (5 bases). V lost 1 base, J lost 7 bases, and 10 bases lay in between. Germline V gene lookup returns CDR1 SEHNR and CDR2 FQNEAQ (reference sequence). The CDR3 is 14 residues long. CDR3 loop: CASSLGQPTEKLFF. The CDR3 bases are TGTGCCAGCAGCTTAGGACAGCCCACTGAAAAACTGTTTTTT. Full variable domain (outside the CDR3, taken from reference TRBV7-9 and TRBJ1-4): DTGVSQNPRHKITKRGQNVTFRCDPISEHNRLYWYRQTLGQGPEFLTYFQNEAQLEKSRLLSDRFSAERPKGSFSTLEIQRTEQGDSAMYLCASSLGQPTEKLFFGSGTQLSVL.

The rearrangement uses TRBV6-6 and TRBJ2-7; 8 bases align to TRBD2. Germline V gene lookup returns CDR1 MNHNY and CDR2 SVGAGI (reference sequence). With V trimmed by 8 bases and J by 4 bases, 16 bases remained unmatched. The CDR3 covers 16 residues. CDR3 loop: CASRPNLSGSAYEQYF. CDR3 DNA sequence: TGTGCCAGCCGCCCCAACCTCAGCGGGAGCGCATACGAGCAGTACTTC.

This clone appeared once. This chain uses TRBV9 with TRBJ1-2; possibly TRBD1 for D (6 bases). This CDR3 region has 13 residues. Germline V lookup: CDR1 SGDLS, CDR2 YYNGEE. V dropped 3 bases and J dropped 5 bases, with 11 bases sitting between them. The CDR3 DNA reads as TGTGCCAGCAGCGGCCTCGGACAGTATGGCTACACCTTC. This encodes CASSGLGQYGYTF.

The chain employs TRBV4-1 and TRBJ1-5, with a possible D match to TRBD1 (5 bases). The CDR3 consists of 17 residues. V lost 3 bases to trimming and J lost 7 bases, with 22 bases between them. CDR1 is MGHRA and CDR2 is YSYEKL in the germline V gene. As DNA, the CDR3 is TGCGCCAGCAGCCAGATCGCCTTTCAGGGCGCAGGGCAGCCCCAGCATTTT. It encodes CASSQIAFQGAGQPQHF.

This clone was counted a single time. V is TRBV21-1 and J is TRBJ1-2; TRBD1 is the table's D call, not checked against the DNA. TRBV21-1 counts as a pseudogene. The CDR3 length is 15 residues. The CDR3 sequence is CATNTTGGFNYGYTF. The CDR3 coding sequence is TGTGCCACAAACACGACAGGGGGATTTAACTATGGCTACACCTTC.

This rearrangement joins TRBV30 to TRBJ2-1; TRBD1 matches 7 bases. The germline gives CDR1 GTSNPN, CDR2 SVGIG (reference sequence). The V segment lost 3 bases and the J segment 0 bases; nucleotides outside the gene matches: 8. The length of the CDR3 is 16 residues. The CDR3 DNA is TGTGCCTGGAGCCTTGGGACAGTCAGCTCCTACAATGAGCAGTTCTTC. Residues: CAWSLGTVSSYNEQFF.

The chain joins TRBV9 to TRBJ2-5; 7 bases fit TRBD2. The J call may be mistaken, given a closer DNA end match to TRBJ2-7. This CDR3 region has 14 residues. The V gene's germline CDR1 is SGDLS and CDR2 YYNGEE. CDR3 protein: CASSLGLGAYEQYF. CDR3 DNA sequence: TGTGCCAGCAGCTTAGGACTAGGCGCCTACGAGCAGTACTTC.

The chain links TRBV7-2 to TRBJ2-5; perhaps TRBD1 as D (5 bases). The J call may not be correct, given that the DNA end is closer to TRBJ2-7. The CDR3 consists of 14 residues. The germline V gene has CDR1 SGHTA and CDR2 FQGNSA. The CDR3 loop reads CASSLNSQGHEQYF. CDR3 sequence (DNA): TGTGCCAGCAGCTTAAATTCCCAGGGTCACGAGCAGTACTTC.

V and J are TRBV7-2 and TRBJ1-4; 10 bases are shared with TRBD1. Looked up from germline, CDR1 is SGHTA and CDR2 is FQGNSA. Trimming took 5 bases from V and 6 from J; bases not matched to a gene: 9. The length of the CDR3 is 16 residues. The CDR3 reads CASSLLTDRGHEKLFF. DNA for the CDR3: TGTGCCAGCAGCCTATTGACCGACAGGGGGCATGAAAAACTGTTTTTT.

This clone was seen just once. The chain links TRBV7-2 to TRBJ2-5, with D tentatively TRBD2 (6 bases). Trimming left V 3 bases short and J 5 bases short, with 10 bases between. Germline loops: CDR1 SGHTA, CDR2 FQGNSA. The CDR3 has 13 residues. The CDR3 DNA follows: TGTGCCAGCAGCTTTACTGGGAGGGAGACCCAGTACTTC. Protein: CASSFTGRETQYF.

The chain links TRBV7-9 to TRBJ2-7; 7 bases are a match to TRBD2. CDR3 length: 15 amino acids. Germline CDR1 reads SEHNR; CDR2 reads FQNEAQ (reference sequence). The J segment lost 4 bases and the V segment lost 4 bases, leaving 10 bases of the junction unmatched. The CDR3 DNA reads as TGTGCCAGCAGCTCGATTCGGGGGGTTAAATACGAGCAGTACTTC. This encodes CASSSIRGVKYEQYF.

The chain is built from TRBV5-1 and TRBJ1-1; TRBD1 is a possible D gene (5 bases). CDR1 and CDR2 from the germline V gene are SGHRS and YFSETQ. With 3 bases removed from V and 1 base from J, the gap between germline ends came to 10 bases. This CDR3 is built from 14 residues. This chain's CDR3 is CASSSQAPNTEAFF. The CDR3 DNA is TGCGCCAGCAGCTCACAGGCCCCGAACACTGAAGCTTTCTTT.